Here is one T cell receptor (beta chain) with its context. The sample belongs to a study of shared T cell receptors in the human thymus. The data were produced by immunoSEQ multiplex PCR, yet TCRdb's version contains in-frame clones alone and is incomplete. The sample carries some 660,000 clones, around 87% recorded once. These same data were also listed under a study on human thymus T cells. That study adds: It was healthy Finnish infants having corrective surgery for congenital heart defects who were the donors. Biased V and J segment usage appeared in thymus and peripheral blood.

The sequenced sample was thymocytes. The clonotype was recovered from a boy younger than two with a congenital heart defect.

CDR3 sequence (DNA): TGTGCCATCAGCCCCGTAAGGGGGGAAAAACTGTTTTTT. Translating gives CAISPVRGEKLFF. The rearrangement joins TRBV10-3 to TRBJ1-4; D may be TRBD1 (6 bases). This CDR3 has 13 residues. Germline CDR1 reads ENHRY; CDR2 reads SYGVKD. The V gene lost 6 bases and the J gene lost 8 bases, with 13 bases spanning the gap.